The sequence of this TCR beta chain was determined in a study of T cells in narcolepsy. Study findings and constraints: Comparing one patient's CSF and blood CD4+ clonotypes highlighted HCRT- and TRIB2-specific autoreactive clonotypes.

The CDR3 has 15 residues. Germline CDR1 is LNHDA and CDR2 is SQIVND (reference sequence). V lost 1 base to trimming and J lost 1 base; unmatched junction nucleotides: 3. Measured with immunoSEQ multiplex PCR; TCRdb has only the in-frame clones, and not every one. The repertoire consists of 26,000 or so clones, with 75% to 85% occurring once and the leading ten covering 3% to 3.5%. Turning to this clone: Its antigen is undetermined.

Sequencing was carried out using CD45RA- memory CD4+ T cells from PBMCs. The V gene is TRBV19, the J gene TRBJ2-5; TRBD2 aligns across 7 bases. This TCR derives from a human donor with narcolepsy. CDR3 DNA sequence: TGTGCCAGTAGTATAGTTCGCGGGGGCCAAGAGACCCAGTACTTC. It yields the protein CASSIVRGGQETQYF.